This TCR beta chain stems from a study of cytomegalovirus exposure and HLA in healthy donors. Notes on the study in general: The study assumed roughly uniform donor sequencing depth for presence/absence analyses. A link between a missense DCLRE1C variant and TCR beta V- and J-gene trimming emerged from a later analysis.

Concerning this clone: Its specificity is not known.

The CDR3 runs 14 residues. J lost 6 bases, V lost 5 bases, and 8 bases had no gene match. The germline V gene encodes CDR1 MNHEY and CDR2 SVGAGI. The PCR was carried out with 60 Vbeta primers and 13 Jbeta primers. The repertoire was sequenced with immunoSEQ multiplex PCR; TCRdb's copy has only in-frame clones and lacks some. Among 85,000 to 100,000 clones listed, around 80% were seen once. J is TRBJ1-2 and V is TRBV6-5, with TRBD1 matching 8 bases. The sequencing sample was made of PBMCs. The receptor was isolated from a male donor in good health and CMV-seropositive. CDR3 in DNA: TGTGCCAGCAGTGACAATACAGGGGGGCATGGCTACACCTTC. Protein product: CASSDNTGGHGYTF.